One sample yielded the 20 T cell receptor beta chains listed below, sequenced in a study of T cells in Graves' hyperthyroidism and ophthalmopathy. RNA transcripts provided the source from which TCR beta CDR3 regions were amplified. HTBI primers drove first-round RT-PCR of the TCR CDR3. TCRdb recomputed calls from the multiplex PCR reads with MiXCR, one row per CDR3 protein. The sample has about 720,000 distinct CDR3 sequences, around 20% seen once. The specimen was blood. The source of these receptors is a woman aged 45 to 65 with Graves' hyperthyroidism that later progressed to Graves' ophthalmopathy.

This rearrangement joins TRBV19 to TRBJ1-2; TRBD1 matches 8 bases. The CDR3 has 14 amino acids. With V trimmed by 6 bases and J by 4 bases, 7 bases remained unmatched. The germline CDR1 and CDR2 sequences are LNHDA and SQIVND (reference sequence). This CDR3 is CASRLTGDFYGYTF. CDR3 sequence (DNA): TGTGCCAGTAGATTGACAGGGGACTTCTATGGCTACACCTTC.

This clonotype was counted many times. At one end the junction does not follow the germline gene, possibly because of a read error. This chain connects TRBV7-7 to TRBJ2-1, with 7 bases lining up with TRBD1. The length of the CDR3 is 14 residues. CDR1 and CDR2 (germline): SSHAT, FNYEAQ (reference sequence). This CDR3 is CASSLARQGHEQFF. The CDR3 DNA is TGTGCTAGCAGCTTAGCGAGACAGGGTCATGAGCAGTTCTTC.

This clonotype turned up a few times. The chain employs TRBV7-9 and TRBJ2-5, with no clear D. CDR3 length: 18 residues. Germline CDR1 reads SEHNR; CDR2 reads FQNEAQ (reference sequence). Trimming cost V 5 bases and J 4 bases, with 26 bases left between them. This CDR3 is CASSHLEGMTITPETQYF. CDR3 coding DNA: TGTGCCAGCAGCCACTTGGAAGGTATGACCATAACTCCAGAGACCCAGTACTTC.

V gene TRBV6-2 or TRBV6-3 combines with J gene TRBJ1-1; a weak D match, TRBD1 (6 bases). Deletions cut 6 bases from V and 7 bases from J, with 15 bases between. The CDR3 contains 13 residues. The germline V gene has CDR1 MNHEY and CDR2 SVGEGT. As DNA, the CDR3 is TGTGCCAGCAGGGTTGGGGGGCAAGATGAAGCTTTCTTT. Translated: CASRVGGQDEAFF.

This clonotype was detected only a few times. J is TRBJ2-2 and V is TRBV6-1, with D unresolved. The CDR3 has 15 residues. V lost 7 bases and J lost 7, with 19 bases in between. Per the germline V gene, CDR1 is MNHNS and CDR2 is SASEGT. The chain's CDR3 is CASISPRSADGELFF. Written as DNA, the CDR3 is TGTGCCAGCATTTCCCCTCGGAGCGCCGACGGGGAGCTGTTTTTT.

V gene TRBV3-1 combines with J gene TRBJ1-1; 8 positions match TRBD1. The CDR3 loop spans 18 amino acids. The germline V gene encodes CDR1 LGHDT and CDR2 YNNKEL (reference sequence). J gave up 0 bases and V 1 base, and 10 bases lay outside the gene matches. The chain's CDR3 is CASSQARGLRGLNTEAFF. CDR3 DNA: TGTGCCAGCAGCCAAGCACGGGGTCTCAGGGGGCTGAACACTGAAGCTTTCTTT.

CDR3: CSVEASDSGGQFF. CDR3 in DNA: TGCAGCGTTGAAGCCTCTGACAGTGGTGGGCAGTTCTTC. This sequence joins TRBV29-1 and TRBJ2-1; D might be TRBD1 (5 bases). Germline-derived CDR1 and CDR2 are SQVTM and ANQGSEA. V lost 1 base, J lost 12 bases, and 16 bases lay in between. The CDR3 loop spans 13 amino acids.

The chain has TRBV29-1 and TRBJ1-1; 10 bases match TRBD1. Germline trimming cut 3 bases from V and 7 bases from J; bases unmatched to any gene: 5. The CDR3 extends over 13 amino acids. Germline CDR1 is SQVTM and CDR2 is ANQGSEA. For the CDR3, the DNA is TGCAGCGTTGATATGGGACAGGGGAATGAAGCTTTCTTT. Translating gives CSVDMGQGNEAFF.

V and J are TRBV19 and TRBJ1-5; TRBD1 might be the D (6 bases). The germline V gene has CDR1 LNHDA and CDR2 SQIVND (reference sequence). The CDR3 has 15 amino acids. The V end was cut by 9 bases, the J end by 4 bases, with 19 bases between. CDR3 coding DNA: TGTGCCAGCAGCAGTGGGACACCCTTTAATCAGCCCCAGCATTTT. The encoded protein is CASSSGTPFNQPQHF.

This clonotype was detected many times. The rearrangement uses TRBV12-3 or TRBV12-4 and TRBJ1-1; 10 bases are shared with TRBD1. V gave up 3 bases and J gave up 4 bases; unmatched junction bases: 2. The CDR3 extends over 14 amino acids. The CDR3 loop reads CASSFDRGPTEAFF. The CDR3 nucleotides are TGTGCCAGCAGTTTCGACAGGGGGCCCACTGAAGCTTTCTTT.

The table lists this clonotype with many counts. The chain is built from TRBV6-2 or TRBV6-3 and TRBJ2-1; 8 nucleotides match TRBD1. V trimming: 8 bases; J trimming: 6 bases; junction bases outside the gene matches: 6. Germline-derived CDR1 and CDR2 are MNHEY and SVGEGT. The CDR3 runs 13 residues. CDR3: CASVQGARNEQFF. CDR3 bases: TGTGCCAGCGTTCAGGGGGCGCGCAATGAGCAGTTCTTC.

This sequence joins TRBV14 and TRBJ2-7; 7 positions match TRBD1. The junction had 6 bases not matched to a gene; V was cut back by 0 bases and J by 1 base. Per germline, CDR1 SGHDN and CDR2 FVKESK. The CDR3 is 16 amino acids. CDR3 amino acids: CASSQDRTGLSYEQYF. The CDR3 bases are TGTGCCAGCAGCCAAGATAGGACAGGTTTATCCTACGAGCAGTACTTC.

This clonotype was seen many times. The chain links TRBV18 to TRBJ1-1, with D unresolved. There are 13 residues in the CDR3. Germline V lookup: CDR1 KGHSH, CDR2 LQKENI. Trimming took off 2 bases at V and 4 bases at J, with 8 bases between the two ends. CDR3 nucleotides: TGTGCCAGCTCACCAAGGGAGAGCACTGAAGCTTTCTTT. It translates to CASSPRESTEAFF.

J is TRBJ2-7 and V is TRBV2, with TRBD1 matching 10 bases. CDR1 SNHLY and CDR2 FYNNEI come from the germline V gene. CDR3 size: 16 residues. V trimming: 6 bases; J trimming: 2 bases; junction bases outside the gene matches: 10. The CDR3 sequence: CASRIPGTGATYEQYF. DNA for the CDR3: TGTGCCAGCAGAATCCCCGGGACAGGGGCTACCTACGAGCAGTACTTC.

The rearrangement links TRBV19 to TRBJ1-4; 7 bases match TRBD1. The germline V gene has CDR1 LNHDA and CDR2 SQIVND (reference sequence). V shed 10 bases and J 5 bases; nucleotides not matched to a gene: 7. This CDR3 contains 13 residues. The CDR3 region is CATKGQPNEKLFF. For the CDR3, the DNA is TGTGCCACCAAGGGACAGCCAAATGAAAAACTGTTTTTT.

This clonotype was seen just once. A read error may account for a junction end that differs from germline. V usage is TRBV5-1 and J usage is TRBJ1-1; D unresolved. From germline, CDR1 is SGHRS and CDR2 YFSETQ. The CDR3 is 15 residues long. The CDR3 DNA reads TGCGTCAGCAGCTTGTTGGGCACCATGAACACTGAAGCTTTCTTT. Encoded protein: CVSSLLGTMNTEAFF.

This clonotype was recorded at least ten times. The chain carries TRBV6-5 and TRBJ1-2; 10 bases match TRBD1. V lost 2 bases to trimming and J lost 4 bases; unmatched junction nucleotides: 7. This CDR3 region has 16 residues. CDR1 MNHEY and CDR2 SVGAGI come from the germline V gene. The CDR3 loop reads CASSYVGGQGGYGYTF. The DNA of the CDR3 is TGTGCCAGCAGTTACGTTGGAGGACAGGGGGGCTATGGCTACACCTTC.

This clonotype occurred many times. The chain couples TRBV20-1 to TRBJ1-6, with TRBD1 matching 8 bases. CDR3 length equals 15 residues. The J segment lost 4 bases and the V segment lost 6 bases, leaving 8 bases of the junction unmatched. CDR1 DFQATT and CDR2 SNEGSKA come from the germline V gene (reference sequence). CDR3: CSAEDRDKYNSPLHF. The DNA of the CDR3 is TGCAGTGCCGAGGACAGGGATAAATATAATTCACCCCTCCACTTT.

This clonotype showed up just a few times. This rearrangement joins TRBV30 to TRBJ1-3; D not resolved. Germline loops: CDR1 GTSNPN, CDR2 SVGIG (reference sequence). The V end lost 0 bases, the J end lost 0 bases, and 9 bases lay between the germline ends. The CDR3 loop spans 15 amino acids. The CDR3 region is CAWSVGRHSGNTIYF. The DNA for the CDR3 is TGTGCCTGGAGTGTAGGGCGCCACTCTGGAAACACCATATATTTT.

The table lists this clonotype with a few counts. The V call is TRBV6-1, the J call TRBJ2-1; TRBD2 aligns across 10 bases. Unmatched junction bases numbered 5, after V lost 6 bases and J lost 3 bases. Germline CDR1 and CDR2: MNHNS and SASEGT. This CDR3 region has 15 residues. The CDR3 coding sequence is TGTGCCAGCAGGAGCGGGGGGGCCTACTACAATGAGCAGTTCTTC. This codes for CASRSGGAYYNEQFF.